This record concerns one T cell receptor (beta chain) sequence. This clonotype occurred many times. This clone's antigen is unknown. Base quality data are lacking; no much larger clone is found one base away. Moderately to severely active disease, a Clinical Activity Score of at least 3, a NOSPECS grade of at least 4, and a duration under 3 months were present in ophthalmopathy patients. The study excluded patients with uncontrolled infections, other autoimmune diseases, pregnancy or lactation. Diagnoses relied on clinical symptoms, serum thyroxine and TRAb, thyroid ultrasound and orbital computed tomography. PBMCs were separated from roughly 10 ml of fresh peripheral blood using Ficoll-Paque density gradient centrifugation. Total RNA was extracted with Trizol reagent, and quality was checked on an Agilent 2100 Bioanalyzer. The entry originates in a study of T cells in Graves' hyperthyroidism and ophthalmopathy (dated by TCRdb to the late 2010s). Study-wide context: Peripheral blood samples were taken at initial diagnosis, before any treatment was given. To identify TCR V-J signatures that set the groups apart, the researchers used a discovery cohort of about a hundred patients, made up of roughly 45 with Graves' ophthalmopathy and about 60 with stable Graves' hyperthyroidism. Prospective prediction of ophthalmopathy was tested in an independent validation cohort consisting of about 19 hyperthyroidism patients and around 17 patients who later progressed to ophthalmopathy. The 75 to 100 discovery patients were divided at random into training and test sets in a 7:3 ratio. In addition, the study compared T-cell repertoires in thyroid tissue and in blood from several Graves' hyperthyroidism patients. Once sampling was done, hyperthyroidism patients were given methimazole at a starting dose of 30 mg daily, whereas ophthalmopathy patients were given high-dose intravenous methylprednisolone. According to the paper, TCR Vbeta CDR3 sequencing was carried out on about 140 peripheral blood samples, which came from over 40 ophthalmopathy, some 73 hyperthyroidism and some 17 progressor patients. Study-wide conclusions, independent of this receptor: Most expanded thyroid clonotypes (frequency above 0.001) were also detected in blood, a finding suggesting that blood repertoires may reflect thyroid immune responses. A 13 V-J signature model separated ophthalmopathy from stable hyperthyroidism, with approximately 87% sensitivity and about 81% specificity in cross-validation and 80%/75% in testing. During validation, the model predicted progression to ophthalmopathy a median of roughly 7.1 months ahead of onset, with around 71% sensitivity and roughly 75% specificity. No statistical method was used to fix the sample size in advance, and group allocation was not hidden from the investigators.

The CDR3 runs 13 residues from the cysteine to the phenylalanine. Just the 39-base CDR3 DNA is kept, in frame starting at base 1. The germline V and J ends show losses of 6 bases and 6 bases respectively, and no gene match explains 7 bases of the junction. From the germline V gene, CDR1 is SNHLY and CDR2 is FYNNEI. TCR beta CDR3 regions were amplified from RNA transcripts. A first-round RT-PCR of the TCR CDR3 used the HTBI primer set with the Qiagen OneStep RT-PCR kit. Libraries were constructed in a second round of multiplex PCR, after which size selection and purification were performed. Paired-end sequencing of the libraries was performed with 100 bp reads on an Illumina HiSeq2000. Under the source paper's analysis protocol: SOAPnuke was used to process the raw data, throwing out any read that contained adapters or uncalled bases, had a mean Phred below 15, or lacked an exact constant-primer or identifier match. COPE v1.2.5 was used to merge the high-quality paired reads, and each unique nucleotide sequence was defined as a clonotype. Clonotypes were aligned to IMGT TRBV, TRBD and TRBJ reference segments using MiTCR v1.1. Analysis was restricted to V-J combinations with a frequency above 0.0001, which covered roughly 99% of repertoires. The TCS score was defined as F50 (clonal expansion) divided by E x V (chaos), with BLOSUM62-based TCRdist calculated between CDR3 peptides within each V-J. Welch's t-statistics and random forest reduced around 510 V-J features to 10 to 15, which were used in a naive Bayes classifier (R e1071). The public reads were quality trimmed at Q25 with fastp and then assembled into clones with MiXCR by TCRdb, keeping productive beta chains. One record per CDR3 amino acid sequence lists the most common genes and DNA. The V and J calls and clone size come from TCRdb's table, not from the authors' own analysis. Present in this sample are some 320,000 distinct CDR3 sequences, approximately 14% of which were seen just once. Clones ranked in the top ten supply 30% to 40% of the sample.

The sequenced sample consisted of blood. The source of this sequence is a woman between 40 and 50 years old with Graves' ophthalmopathy. The chain joins TRBV2 to TRBJ1-1, and 7 junction bases match TRBD1. CDR3 protein: CASSNRGGAEAFF. Read as DNA, the sequence is TGTGCCAGCAGCAACAGGGGTGGGGCTGAAGCTTTCTTT.